This entry describes one T cell receptor (beta chain). This sample was taken from a study of cytomegalovirus exposure and HLA in healthy donors. Germline CDR1 is ENHRY and CDR2 is SYGVKD. The CDR3 runs 11 residues. The ends were cut back, 0 bases at V and 6 bases at J, with 3 bases in the middle. The PCR used 60 Vbeta and 13 Jbeta primers. Clones were sequenced by immunoSEQ multiplex PCR, and TCRdb holds only the in-frame ones, with some missing. This repertoire includes some 200,000 clones. The J gene is TRBJ2-7, the V gene TRBV10-3, with no clear D. This clonotype was obtained from a man in his thirties or forties in good health and CMV-seronegative. The sequenced material came from PBMCs. The CDR3 coding sequence is TGTGCCATCAGTGAGTCCCTCGAGCAGTACTTC. Its translation is CAISESLEQYF.